This T cell receptor (beta chain) was retrieved from a study of T-cell reconstitution after alpha-beta-depleted transplantation in children. A TCRbeta library incorporating unique molecular identifiers was prepared. TCRdb itself ran the PCR reads through MiXCR, one entry per CDR3 protein. The data show about 610,000 distinct CDR3 sequences, roughly a tenth seen once. The sequenced sample was PBMCs from the stem cell graft donor, obtained from the stem cell graft. This clonotype was obtained from a human donor who donated a stem cell graft to a child with acute myeloid leukemia.

CDR3 coding DNA: TGTGCCTGGAGTTTGAGCGGCCTAGTCGAGCAGTACTTC. Translation gives CAWSLSGLVEQYF. The rearrangement joins TRBV30 to TRBJ2-7, with a tentative D call TRBD2 (5 bases). This CDR3 has 13 amino acids. The V and J ends lost 2 bases and 6 bases respectively, with 14 bases between them. Germline V gene data show CDR1 as GTSNPN and CDR2 as SVGIG (reference sequence). Complete variable domain (other parts from reference TRBV30 and TRBJ2-7): SQTIHQWPATLVQPVGSPLSLECTVEGTSNPNLYWYRQAAGRGLQLLFYSVGIGQISSEVPQNLSASRPQDRQFILSSKKLLLSDSGFYLCAWSLSGLVEQYFGPGTRLTVT.